This T cell receptor beta chain comes out of a study of T-cell reconstitution after alpha-beta-depleted transplantation in children. Whole-study results and caveats: At around two months after transplant, the alpha-beta T cells were reportedly derived from several hundred expanded clones that came from non-depleted graft cells. The high TCRbeta diversity at day 60 in some patients came from surviving recipient T cells and thymic progenitors. Newly made T cells mostly supplied T-cell counts and diversity one year after transplant.

As it was prepared, the TCRbeta library received unique molecular identifiers. Using its own MiXCR run on the PCR reads, TCRdb lists one record per CDR3 protein. The data show a few hundred thousand distinct CDR3 sequences, 20% to 30% seen once. In its sample, this clonotype was seen a few times. Its antigen remains unknown. Germline V gene lookup returns CDR1 SQVTM and CDR2 ANQGSEA. There are 13 residues in the CDR3. The ends were cut back, 4 bases at V and 2 bases at J, with 10 bases in the middle. The receptor was isolated from a boy in the first two years of life with Wiskott-Aldrich syndrome, due to receive a stem cell transplant. The chain combines TRBV29-1 with TRBJ2-3; D uncertain. Sequences were derived from PBMCs, sampled before TCRalphabeta/CD19-depleted stem cell transplant. CDR3 nucleotide sequence: TGCAGCGTTGTAGGTCACTACACAGATACGCAGTATTTT. Protein product: CSVVGHYTDTQYF.